These T cell receptor beta chains were read from a single sample in a study of blood T cells in healthy people across ages. One entry per CDR3 protein, called by TCRdb with MiXCR from the 5' RACE reads. Of approximately 1,100,000 distinct CDR3 sequences in the sample, under 45% were seen once. Material for sequencing was blood. These receptors were taken from a woman aged 60-75 years in good health. CDR3s include the opening cysteine and the closing phenylalanine or tryptophan. Clone sizes are given selectively: once, few, many, or a class where the clone is expanded.

CDR3 protein: CSTRDSVSYEQYF; CDR3 length: 13; V gene: TRBV20-1; J gene: TRBJ2-7; clone size: -
CDR3 protein: CASSLPRLVSNEQFF; CDR3 length: 15; V gene: TRBV5-1; J gene: TRBJ2-1; clone size: -
CDR3 protein: CASEEAGANVLTF; CDR3 length: 13; V gene: TRBV28; J gene: TRBJ2-6; clone size: -
CDR3 protein: CASSDQMNTEAFF; CDR3 length: 13; V gene: TRBV6-1; J gene: TRBJ1-1; clone size: -
CDR3 protein: CASSTSQDRTDTQYF; CDR3 length: 15; V gene: TRBV28; J gene: TRBJ2-3; clone size: -
CDR3 protein: CASSLRDTGDHGYTF; CDR3 length: 15; V gene: TRBV5-1; J gene: TRBJ1-2; clone size: -
CDR3 protein: CASINGGGYEQYF; CDR3 length: 13; V gene: TRBV6-2/TRBV6-3; J gene: TRBJ2-7; clone size: -
CDR3 protein: CASSTLIAGGSYNEQYF; CDR3 length: 17; V gene: TRBV27; J gene: -; clone size: -
CDR3 protein: CASSAQGISNQPQHF; CDR3 length: 15; V gene: TRBV12-3/TRBV12-4; J gene: TRBJ1-5; clone size: -
CDR3 protein: CASSVIDGRGGETQYF; CDR3 length: 16; V gene: TRBV9; J gene: TRBJ2-5; clone size: -
CDR3 protein: CSVVERAKNIQYF; CDR3 length: 13; V gene: TRBV29-1; J gene: TRBJ2-4; clone size: few
CDR3 protein: CAISDGTDYEQYF; CDR3 length: 13; V gene: TRBV10-3; J gene: TRBJ2-7; clone size: -
CDR3 protein: CASDRTVYNEQFF; CDR3 length: 13; V gene: TRBV6-1; J gene: TRBJ2-1; clone size: -
CDR3 protein: CASSQDLPALRMGFTQYF; CDR3 length: 18; V gene: TRBV4-2; J gene: TRBJ2-3; clone size: -
CDR3 protein: CASSEAGRESTDTQYF; CDR3 length: 16; V gene: TRBV6-1; J gene: TRBJ2-3; clone size: -
CDR3 protein: CASSTSSGPSNTQYF; CDR3 length: 15; V gene: TRBV6-6; J gene: TRBJ2-3; clone size: -
CDR3 protein: CASKDGTATYEQYF; CDR3 length: 14; V gene: TRBV2; J gene: TRBJ2-7; clone size: -
CDR3 protein: CASRGQVKEQYF; CDR3 length: 12; V gene: TRBV27; J gene: TRBJ2-7; clone size: few
CDR3 protein: CASSFSGVGDSNQPQHF; CDR3 length: 17; V gene: TRBV5-5; J gene: TRBJ1-5; clone size: -
CDR3 protein: CASRFGADTQYF; CDR3 length: 12; V gene: TRBV12-3/TRBV12-4; J gene: TRBJ2-3; clone size: few
CDR3 protein: CASSEGQGEQPQHF; CDR3 length: 14; V gene: TRBV6-5; J gene: TRBJ1-5; clone size: -
CDR3 protein: CSAKQGLAGGPETQYF; CDR3 length: 16; V gene: TRBV20-1; J gene: TRBJ2-5; clone size: -
CDR3 protein: CASRKVGVRGGNYGYTF; CDR3 length: 17; V gene: TRBV7-6; J gene: TRBJ1-2; clone size: -
CDR3 protein: CASSVAAGRDDTQYF; CDR3 length: 15; V gene: TRBV9; J gene: TRBJ2-3; clone size: -
CDR3 protein: CASSQYPGQGADTQYF; CDR3 length: 16; V gene: TRBV3-1; J gene: TRBJ2-3; clone size: -
CDR3 protein: CASSQGNRRLFF; CDR3 length: 12; V gene: TRBV3-1; J gene: TRBJ1-4; clone size: few
CDR3 protein: CASSVAKGTGVIQQFF; CDR3 length: 16; V gene: TRBV9; J gene: TRBJ2-1; clone size: -
CDR3 protein: CASSSTETNLLETQYF; CDR3 length: 16; V gene: TRBV5-1; J gene: TRBJ2-5; clone size: -
CDR3 protein: CASSPHREIETQYF; CDR3 length: 14; V gene: TRBV25-1; J gene: TRBJ2-5; clone size: -
CDR3 protein: CSARPGPVGYQPQHF; CDR3 length: 15; V gene: TRBV20-1; J gene: TRBJ1-5; clone size: few
CDR3 protein: CAISERTALATNEKLFF; CDR3 length: 17; V gene: TRBV10-3; J gene: TRBJ1-4; clone size: -
CDR3 protein: CAISPNPGTSVTDTQYF; CDR3 length: 17; V gene: TRBV10-3; J gene: TRBJ2-3; clone size: -
CDR3 protein: CASGLGYSNQPQHF; CDR3 length: 14; V gene: TRBV2; J gene: TRBJ1-5; clone size: -
CDR3 protein: CSALLSGNRNEQFF; CDR3 length: 14; V gene: TRBV20-1; J gene: TRBJ2-1; clone size: -
CDR3 protein: CASSFSALDSYNEQFF; CDR3 length: 16; V gene: TRBV6-5; J gene: TRBJ2-1; clone size: few
CDR3 protein: CASSLSGKNTEAFF; CDR3 length: 14; V gene: TRBV11-2; J gene: TRBJ1-1; clone size: -
CDR3 protein: CASRGHTDTQYF; CDR3 length: 12; V gene: TRBV9; J gene: TRBJ2-3; clone size: -
CDR3 protein: CSATRGQGAKNIQYF; CDR3 length: 15; V gene: TRBV20-1; J gene: TRBJ2-4; clone size: many
CDR3 protein: CASSPRAGRSYEQYF; CDR3 length: 15; V gene: TRBV9; J gene: TRBJ2-7; clone size: -
CDR3 protein: CASSHVGYSYNEQFF; CDR3 length: 15; V gene: TRBV14; J gene: TRBJ2-1; clone size: -
CDR3 protein: CASRLQGENEQFF; CDR3 length: 13; V gene: TRBV28; J gene: TRBJ2-1; clone size: -
CDR3 protein: CAIRSSPPLYEQYF; CDR3 length: 14; V gene: TRBV10-3; J gene: TRBJ2-7; clone size: -
CDR3 protein: CASSGTSGRRPYNEQFF; CDR3 length: 17; V gene: TRBV2; J gene: TRBJ2-1; clone size: -
CDR3 protein: CASSYAFGGNTGELFF; CDR3 length: 16; V gene: TRBV6-5; J gene: TRBJ2-2; clone size: -
CDR3 protein: CASSPSGETDTQYF; CDR3 length: 14; V gene: TRBV3-1; J gene: TRBJ2-3; clone size: -
CDR3 protein: CAGSVLTDTQYF; CDR3 length: 12; V gene: TRBV2; J gene: TRBJ2-3; clone size: -
CDR3 protein: CSVVGDSTDTQYF; CDR3 length: 13; V gene: TRBV29-1; J gene: TRBJ2-3; clone size: -
CDR3 protein: CASSSKTSGETNTGEQFF; CDR3 length: 18; V gene: TRBV5-1; J gene: TRBJ2-1; clone size: -
CDR3 protein: CAGSPSFAGLVDYEQYF; CDR3 length: 17; V gene: TRBV7-2; J gene: TRBJ2-7; clone size: -
CDR3 protein: CASSIWGTSSSNQPQHF; CDR3 length: 17; V gene: TRBV19; J gene: TRBJ1-5; clone size: few
CDR3 protein: CASSHGTSGRAANEQFF; CDR3 length: 17; V gene: TRBV6-6; J gene: TRBJ2-1; clone size: -
CDR3 protein: CASSEYKRGTQYF; CDR3 length: 13; V gene: TRBV25-1; J gene: TRBJ2-5; clone size: -
CDR3 protein: CASSQGRVEKLFF; CDR3 length: 13; V gene: TRBV4-2; J gene: TRBJ1-4; clone size: -
CDR3 protein: CASSREGFYEQFF; CDR3 length: 13; V gene: TRBV6-1; J gene: TRBJ2-1; clone size: -
CDR3 protein: CATSRVAGGPYNEQFF; CDR3 length: 16; V gene: TRBV15; J gene: TRBJ2-1; clone size: -
CDR3 protein: CASRDTGGGGNQPQHF; CDR3 length: 16; V gene: TRBV6-6; J gene: TRBJ1-5; clone size: -
CDR3 protein: CASSLFLGPYEQYF; CDR3 length: 14; V gene: TRBV4-1; J gene: TRBJ2-7; clone size: many